These T cell receptor beta chains were read from a single sample in a study of tumor-infiltrating lymphocytes in primary liver carcinoma. TCRdb analysed the multiplex PCR reads with MiXCR anew, one entry per CDR3 protein. The repertoire holds about 320,000 distinct CDR3 sequences, with 50% to 75% as singletons. The sample was peripheral blood. These receptors were collected from a woman between 25 and 40 years old with primary liver carcinoma and hepatitis B virus infection. Both conserved end residues are part of each CDR3. Each record gives: clone size, V gene, J gene, D gene, CDR3 protein, CDR3 DNA. A D gene is named only where the DNA matches it firmly. Only some rows state a clone size, as once, few, many or a class for expanded clones.

clone_size: .
v_call: TRBV14
j_call: TRBJ2-3
d_call: .
cdr3_aa: CASSQVWGDTQYF
cdr3_nt: TGTGCCAGCAGCCAAGTGTGGGGAGATACGCAGTATTTT

clone_size: .
v_call: TRBV6-6
j_call: TRBJ2-7
d_call: .
cdr3_aa: CASSYSTEGKQYF
cdr3_nt: TGTGCCAGCAGTTACTCGACAGAGGGAAAGCAGTACTTC

clone_size: many
v_call: TRBV11-2
j_call: TRBJ2-7
d_call: TRBD2
cdr3_aa: CASSSRRTSFYEQYF
cdr3_nt: TGTGCCAGCAGCTCTCGCCGGACTAGTTTTTACGAGCAGTACTTC

clone_size: .
v_call: TRBV12-3/TRBV12-4
j_call: TRBJ2-1
d_call: .
cdr3_aa: CASSFRSQGRGNEQFF
cdr3_nt: TGTGCCAGCAGCTTCCGCTCCCAAGGCAGGGGCAATGAGCAGTTCTTC

clone_size: .
v_call: TRBV7-9
j_call: TRBJ1-3
d_call: .
cdr3_aa: CASSVDTGILGGNTIYF
cdr3_nt: TGTGCCAGCAGCGTTGACACCGGGATCCTCGGGGGAAACACCATATATTTT

clone_size: once
v_call: TRBV4-2
j_call: TRBJ1-3
d_call: .
cdr3_aa: CASSLGRGHFGNTIYF
cdr3_nt: TGTGCAAGCAGCCTTGGTAGGGGACACTTTGGAAACACCATATATTTT

clone_size: .
v_call: TRBV7-8
j_call: TRBJ1-5
d_call: TRBD1
cdr3_aa: CASSPKTGGRQPQHF
cdr3_nt: TGTGCCAGCAGCCCGAAGACAGGGGGCCGTCAGCCCCAGCATTTT

clone_size: few
v_call: TRBV6-2/TRBV6-3
j_call: TRBJ2-7
d_call: .
cdr3_aa: CAARGPGVWQYF
cdr3_nt: TGTGCCGCAAGAGGACCGGGAGTCTGGCAGTACTTC

clone_size: .
v_call: TRBV6-5
j_call: TRBJ1-2
d_call: TRBD1
cdr3_aa: CVSSPGQGTKRDYGYTF
cdr3_nt: TGTGTCAGCAGTCCGGGACAGGGGACGAAGAGAGACTATGGCTACACCTTC

clone_size: many
v_call: TRBV12-3/TRBV12-4
j_call: TRBJ2-7
d_call: .
cdr3_aa: CASSSRTDPYEQYF
cdr3_nt: TGTGCCAGCAGTTCCCGGACAGATCCCTACGAGCAGTACTTC

clone_size: many
v_call: TRBV29-1
j_call: TRBJ2-5
d_call: TRBD1
cdr3_aa: CSVSGQGRQETQYF
cdr3_nt: TGCAGCGTCTCGGGACAGGGGCGTCAAGAGACCCAGTACTTC

clone_size: many
v_call: TRBV12-3/TRBV12-4
j_call: TRBJ2-5
d_call: TRBD1
cdr3_aa: CASSRGQGETQYF
cdr3_nt: TGTGCCAGCAGTAGAGGACAGGGAGAGACCCAGTACTTC

clone_size: .
v_call: TRBV6-1
j_call: TRBJ2-7
d_call: .
cdr3_aa: CASNDSPQSYEQYF
cdr3_nt: TGTGCCAGCAATGACAGTCCTCAGTCCTACGAGCAGTACTTC

clone_size: .
v_call: TRBV12-3/TRBV12-4
j_call: TRBJ2-7
d_call: .
cdr3_aa: CTSRERDSSYEQYF
cdr3_nt: TGTACCAGCAGAGAGCGGGACAGCTCCTACGAGCAGTATTTC

clone_size: .
v_call: TRBV12-3/TRBV12-4
j_call: TRBJ2-3
d_call: .
cdr3_aa: CASNPQTLGSWTDTQYF
cdr3_nt: TGTGCCAGCAATCCGCAAACTCTAGGCAGCTGGACGGATACGCAGTATTTT

clone_size: .
v_call: TRBV7-3
j_call: TRBJ2-1
d_call: .
cdr3_aa: CASSLTLLSSYNEQFF
cdr3_nt: TGTGCCAGCAGCTTAACGTTACTAAGCTCCTACAATGAGCAGTTCTTC

clone_size: many
v_call: TRBV6-5
j_call: TRBJ2-1
d_call: .
cdr3_aa: CASSYWNEQFF
cdr3_nt: TGTGCCAGCAGTTACTGGAATGAGCAGTTCTTC

clone_size: many
v_call: TRBV29-1
j_call: TRBJ1-4
d_call: .
cdr3_aa: CSVYIQGPNEKLFF
cdr3_nt: TGCAGCGTCTATATACAGGGCCCTAATGAAAAACTGTTTTTT

clone_size: .
v_call: TRBV11-2
j_call: TRBJ1-5
d_call: .
cdr3_aa: CASSLDFKRNNNQPRHF
cdr3_nt: TGTGCCAGCAGCTTAGATTTTAAACGAAATAACAATCAGCCCCGGCATTTT

clone_size: few
v_call: TRBV5-6
j_call: TRBJ1-5
d_call: .
cdr3_aa: CASSLAGRVNQPQHF
cdr3_nt: TGTGCCAGCAGCTTGGCCGGCAGGGTCAATCAGCCCCAGCATTTT

clone_size: .
v_call: TRBV6-6
j_call: TRBJ1-5
d_call: .
cdr3_aa: CASTQTNSNQPQHF
cdr3_nt: TGTGCCAGCACCCAGACGAATAGCAATCAGCCCCAGCATTTT

clone_size: .
v_call: TRBV11-2
j_call: TRBJ2-1
d_call: TRBD2
cdr3_aa: CASSFSGGVYNEQSF
cdr3_nt: TGTGCCAGCAGCTTTAGCGGGGGGGTCTACAATGAGCAGTCCTTC

clone_size: many
v_call: TRBV4-1
j_call: TRBJ2-3
d_call: .
cdr3_aa: CASSQDPGFTDTQYF
cdr3_nt: TGCGCCAGCAGCCAAGACCCAGGGTTCACAGATACGCAGTATTTT

clone_size: .
v_call: TRBV5-6
j_call: TRBJ1-3
d_call: TRBD1
cdr3_aa: CASSLGDREDAYSGNIIYF
cdr3_nt: TGTGCCAGCAGCTTGGGAGACAGGGAAGACGCCTACTCTGGAAACATCATATATTTT

clone_size: once
v_call: TRBV5-4
j_call: TRBJ2-1
d_call: .
cdr3_aa: CASSLRDAGTYEQFF
cdr3_nt: TGTGCCAGCAGCCTCCGGGACGCAGGTACCTACGAGCAGTTCTTC

clone_size: .
v_call: TRBV7-9
j_call: TRBJ2-7
d_call: .
cdr3_aa: CASTDGGYEQYF
cdr3_nt: TGTGCCAGCACCGACGGGGGCTACGAGCAGTACTTC

clone_size: .
v_call: TRBV11-2
j_call: TRBJ2-1
d_call: .
cdr3_aa: CASSPPRRSSYNKQFF
cdr3_nt: TGTGCCAGCAGCCCGCCTCGGCGGAGCTCCTACAATAAGCAATTCTTC

clone_size: .
v_call: TRBV5-1
j_call: TRBJ1-1
d_call: .
cdr3_aa: CASSYGGGHTEAFF
cdr3_nt: TGCGCCAGCAGTTATGGAGGGGGGCACACTGAAGCTTTCTTT

clone_size: .
v_call: TRBV11-2
j_call: TRBJ2-1
d_call: .
cdr3_aa: CASSLNSNNEQFF
cdr3_nt: TGTGCCAGCAGCTTAAACTCTAACAATGAGCAGTTCTTC

clone_size: .
v_call: TRBV4-2
j_call: TRBJ2-3
d_call: .
cdr3_aa: CASSQDWGADTQYF
cdr3_nt: TGTGCCAGCAGCCAAGATTGGGGGGCAGATACGCAGTATTTT

clone_size: many
v_call: TRBV29-1
j_call: TRBJ2-1
d_call: .
cdr3_aa: CSVPSASSYNEQFF
cdr3_nt: TGCAGCGTTCCTAGCGCGAGCTCCTACAATGAGCAGTTCTTC

clone_size: few
v_call: TRBV29-1
j_call: TRBJ2-1
d_call: .
cdr3_aa: CSALPTGTEQLF
cdr3_nt: TGCAGCGCCTTACCGACAGGTACTGAGCAGTTATTC

clone_size: .
v_call: TRBV12-3/TRBV12-4
j_call: TRBJ2-2
d_call: .
cdr3_aa: CASSWQTGPGELFF
cdr3_nt: TGTGCCAGCAGTTGGCAAACAGGACCCGGGGAGCTGTTTTTT

clone_size: .
v_call: TRBV11-2
j_call: TRBJ2-3
d_call: .
cdr3_aa: CASSLSFGRDTQYF
cdr3_nt: TGTGCCAGCAGCTTAAGTTTTGGGCGGGATACGCAGTATTTT

clone_size: .
v_call: TRBV5-1
j_call: TRBJ2-5
d_call: .
cdr3_aa: CASSSRAGRETQYF
cdr3_nt: TGCGCCAGCAGCTCTCGGGCAGGAAGAGAGACCCAGTACTTC

clone_size: many
v_call: TRBV7-8
j_call: TRBJ2-2
d_call: .
cdr3_aa: CASSLGVNTGELFF
cdr3_nt: TGTGCCAGCAGCTTAGGGGTGAACACCGGGGAGCTGTTTTTT

clone_size: .
v_call: TRBV20-1
j_call: TRBJ2-1
d_call: .
cdr3_aa: CSARDAAGPEQFF
cdr3_nt: TGCAGTGCTCGGGACGCTGCGGGTCCGGAGCAGTTCTTC

clone_size: many
v_call: TRBV29-1
j_call: TRBJ1-1
d_call: TRBD1
cdr3_aa: CSVGGAGGALAEAFF
cdr3_nt: TGCAGCGTTGGAGGGGCAGGGGGAGCTTTGGCTGAAGCTTTCTTT

clone_size: .
v_call: TRBV6-1
j_call: TRBJ2-3
d_call: .
cdr3_aa: CASSSGPTNTQYF
cdr3_nt: TGTGCCAGCAGCTCAGGGCCCACAAATACGCAGTATTTT

clone_size: .
v_call: TRBV5-6
j_call: TRBJ2-3
d_call: .
cdr3_aa: CASSSYRVTTDTQYF
cdr3_nt: TGTGCCAGCAGCTCCTACAGGGTTACCACAGATACGCAGTATTTT

clone_size: .
v_call: TRBV7-9
j_call: TRBJ1-1
d_call: .
cdr3_aa: CASSWAGTEDTEAFF
cdr3_nt: TGTGCCAGCAGCTGGGCAGGGACGGAGGACACTGAAGCTTTCTTT

clone_size: .
v_call: TRBV11-2
j_call: TRBJ2-5
d_call: .
cdr3_aa: CASSLNRSGPFSGARETQYF
cdr3_nt: TGTGCCAGCAGCTTAAATCGGAGCGGTCCCTTTTCCGGGGCCCGGGAGACCCAGTACTTC

clone_size: .
v_call: TRBV11-2
j_call: TRBJ2-5
d_call: TRBD2
cdr3_aa: CASSIWGRAGETLYF
cdr3_nt: TGTGCCAGCAGCATCTGGGGGAGGGCCGGGGAGACCCTGTACTTC

clone_size: many
v_call: TRBV29-1
j_call: TRBJ2-7
d_call: .
cdr3_aa: CSVRAGLNMEYF
cdr3_nt: TGCAGCGTTCGGGCCGGCCTTAACATGGAGTACTTC

clone_size: many
v_call: TRBV29-1
j_call: TRBJ2-1
d_call: TRBD2
cdr3_aa: CSVVELAGGNEQFF
cdr3_nt: TGCAGCGTTGTTGAACTAGCGGGAGGCAATGAGCAGTTCTTC

clone_size: many
v_call: TRBV4-1
j_call: TRBJ1-5
d_call: .
cdr3_aa: CASSQVLYQPQHF
cdr3_nt: TGCGCCAGCAGCCAAGTACTCTATCAGCCCCAGCATTTT

clone_size: .
v_call: TRBV5-5
j_call: TRBJ2-7
d_call: .
cdr3_aa: CASIVALGFYEQYF
cdr3_nt: TGTGCCAGCATCGTTGCCCTCGGGTTCTACGAGCAGTACTTC

clone_size: .
v_call: TRBV6-2/TRBV6-3
j_call: TRBJ2-1
d_call: .
cdr3_aa: CASTSRNNEQFF
cdr3_nt: TGTGCCAGCACAAGCAGAAACAATGAGCAGTTCTTC

clone_size: few
v_call: TRBV13
j_call: TRBJ2-5
d_call: .
cdr3_aa: CASSLGGTGQETQHF
cdr3_nt: TGTGCCAGCAGCTTAGGGGGGACGGGCCAAGAGACCCAGCACTTC

clone_size: few
v_call: TRBV6-5
j_call: TRBJ1-2
d_call: TRBD1
cdr3_aa: CASSSGTDAYGYTF
cdr3_nt: TGTGCCAGCAGTTCCGGGACAGACGCCTATGGCTACACCTTC

clone_size: .
v_call: TRBV5-5
j_call: TRBJ2-1
d_call: .
cdr3_aa: CASRPAAYNEKFF
cdr3_nt: TGTGCCAGCAGACCCGCCGCGTACAATGAGAAGTTCTTC

clone_size: .
v_call: TRBV14
j_call: TRBJ2-2
d_call: TRBD1
cdr3_aa: CASSPLGQGKRNTGELFF
cdr3_nt: TGTGCCAGCAGCCCCCTGGGACAGGGGAAAAGGAACACCGGGGAGCTGTTTTTT

clone_size: many
v_call: TRBV5-5
j_call: TRBJ2-7
d_call: .
cdr3_aa: CASSTNYEQYF
cdr3_nt: TGTGCCAGCAGCACTAACTACGAGCAGTACTTC

clone_size: few
v_call: TRBV4-1
j_call: TRBJ1-2
d_call: .
cdr3_aa: CASSHSTGTSARYTF
cdr3_nt: TGCGCCAGCAGCCACTCCACCGGGACCTCGGCCCGCTACACCTTC

clone_size: .
v_call: TRBV14
j_call: TRBJ2-1
d_call: .
cdr3_aa: CAISQARGGGVEQFF
cdr3_nt: TGTGCCATCAGCCAAGCAAGGGGCGGAGGGGTTGAGCAGTTCTTC